Described below is a single TCR beta chain sequence and its context. Its antigen is still unknown. The same CDR3 can be traced to other DNA sequences in this sample. This sample was taken from a study of cytomegalovirus exposure and HLA in healthy donors. Study information: From HLA-typed donors, an early data release held roughly 80 million unique TCRs. Caucasian-associated ancestry cluster membership applied to approximately 81% of 398 genotyped donors.

Study conclusions and caveats: Later analysis showed most CMV-associated TCR beta chains appearing HLA-restricted.

The length of the CDR3 is 13 residues. Germline CDR1 is SEHNR and CDR2 is FQNEAQ (reference sequence). V was pared by 4 bases and J by 6 bases, with 12 bases between. PCR primers comprised 60 Vbeta and 13 Jbeta primers. Some clones are missing from TCRdb's copy, which holds only in-frame ones; the method was immunoSEQ multiplex PCR. The table lists approximately 160,000 clones, around 63% of them singletons. The receptor comes from a woman younger than 30 in good health and CMV-seropositive. The J gene is TRBJ1-1, the V gene TRBV7-9; the D gene is possibly TRBD1 (6 bases). The sequencing input was PBMCs. CDR3 DNA sequence: TGTGCCAGCAGCTCATCAGGGGTTGCTGAAGCTTTCTTT. Residues: CASSSSGVAEAFF.